This T cell receptor beta chain derives from a study of memory CD4+ T cells and cytomegalovirus serostatus. Comments on this clone: Its specificity is unknown.

Overall study results and limits: Median bootstrapped AUC for CMV status was about 0.94 originally, 0.75 to 0.91 US-trained.

Single viable CD3+CD4+CD8-CD45RO+ cells were sorted as the memory CD4+ T cells. The repertoire was sequenced with immunoSEQ multiplex PCR; TCRdb's copy has only in-frame clones and lacks some. The sample includes about 82,000 clones, around 80% of them seen just once. This CDR3 is built from 15 residues. Germline CDR1 reads KGHSH; CDR2 reads LQKENI. V was pared by 2 bases and J by 4 bases, with 6 bases of the junction left unmatched. The chain carries TRBV18 and TRBJ1-1, with 8 bases that match TRBD1. The specimen sequenced was memory CD4+ T cells from blood. This clonotype was sampled from an adult in good health and CMV-seronegative. In nucleotides, the CDR3 is TGTGCCAGCTCACCAAGCCAGGGGGCTGGCACTGAAGCTTTCTTT. Protein sequence: CASSPSQGAGTEAFF.